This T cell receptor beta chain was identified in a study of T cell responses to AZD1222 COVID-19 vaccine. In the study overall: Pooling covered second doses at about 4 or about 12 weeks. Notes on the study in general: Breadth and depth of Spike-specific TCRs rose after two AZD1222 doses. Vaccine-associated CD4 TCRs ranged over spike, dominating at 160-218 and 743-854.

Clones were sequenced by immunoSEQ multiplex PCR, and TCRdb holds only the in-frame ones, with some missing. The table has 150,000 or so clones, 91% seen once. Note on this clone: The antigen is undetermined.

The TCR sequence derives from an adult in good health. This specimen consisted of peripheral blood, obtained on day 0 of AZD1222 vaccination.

The CDR3 is CASRGTGGAYTF. The CDR3 DNA follows: TGTGCCAGCAGGGGGACAGGGGGAGCCTACACCTTC. V usage is TRBV27 and J usage is TRBJ1-2; 11 nucleotides align to TRBD1. This CDR3 is built from 12 residues. J lost 10 bases, V lost 6 bases, and 4 bases had no gene match. CDR1 MNHEY and CDR2 SMNVEV come from the germline V gene (reference sequence).